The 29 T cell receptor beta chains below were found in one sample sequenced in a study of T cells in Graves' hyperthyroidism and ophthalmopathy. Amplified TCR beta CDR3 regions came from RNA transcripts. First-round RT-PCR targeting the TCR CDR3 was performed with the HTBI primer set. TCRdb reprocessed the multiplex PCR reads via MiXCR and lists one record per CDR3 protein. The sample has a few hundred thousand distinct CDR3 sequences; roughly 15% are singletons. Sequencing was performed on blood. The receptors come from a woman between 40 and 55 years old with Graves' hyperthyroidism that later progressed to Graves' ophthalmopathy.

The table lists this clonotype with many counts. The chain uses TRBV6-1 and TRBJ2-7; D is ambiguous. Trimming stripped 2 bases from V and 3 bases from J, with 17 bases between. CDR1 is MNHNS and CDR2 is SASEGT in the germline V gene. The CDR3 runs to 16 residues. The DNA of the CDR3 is TGTGCCAGCAGTGAATGGGTAGGGATCAACTACTACGAGCAGTACTTC. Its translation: CASSEWVGINYYEQYF.

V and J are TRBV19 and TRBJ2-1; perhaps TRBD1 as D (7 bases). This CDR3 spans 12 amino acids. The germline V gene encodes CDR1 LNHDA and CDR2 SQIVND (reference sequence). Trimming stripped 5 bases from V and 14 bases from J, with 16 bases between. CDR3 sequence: CASSASGGSEFF. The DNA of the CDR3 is TGTGCCAGTAGTGCCTCAGGGGGGAGCGAGTTCTTC. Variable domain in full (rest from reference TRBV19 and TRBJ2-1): DGGITQSPKYLFRKEGQNVTLSCEQNLNHDAMYWYRQDPGQGLRLIYYSQIVNDFQKGDIAEGYSVSREKKESFPLTVTSAQKNPTAFYLCASSASGGSEFFGPGTRLTVL.

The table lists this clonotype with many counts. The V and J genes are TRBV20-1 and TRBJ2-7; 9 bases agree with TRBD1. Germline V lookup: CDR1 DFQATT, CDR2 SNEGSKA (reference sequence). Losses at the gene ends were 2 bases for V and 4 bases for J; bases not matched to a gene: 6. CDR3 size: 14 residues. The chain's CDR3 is CSARLTGGRYEQYF. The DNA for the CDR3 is TGCAGTGCTAGACTGACAGGGGGGAGGTACGAGCAGTACTTC.

CDR3 amino acids: CASSWIGNYGYTF. Written as DNA, the CDR3 is TGTGCCAGCAGTTGGATCGGTAACTATGGCTACACCTTC. This chain joins TRBV25-1 and TRBJ1-2; D not certain. V dropped 5 bases and J dropped 1 base, with 8 bases sitting between them. This CDR3 contains 13 residues. Germline CDR1 and CDR2: MGHDK and SYGVNS.

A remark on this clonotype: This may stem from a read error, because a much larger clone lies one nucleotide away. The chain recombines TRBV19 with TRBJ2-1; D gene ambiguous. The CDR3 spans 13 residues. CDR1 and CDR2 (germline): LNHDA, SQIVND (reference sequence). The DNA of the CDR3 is TGTGCCAGTCGTATAGAGACGTGGAATGAGCAGTTCTTC. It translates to CASRIETWNEQFF.

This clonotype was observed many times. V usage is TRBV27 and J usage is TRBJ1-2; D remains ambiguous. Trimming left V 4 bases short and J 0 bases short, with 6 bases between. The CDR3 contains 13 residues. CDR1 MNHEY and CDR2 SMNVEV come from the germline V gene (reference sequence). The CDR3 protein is CASSSRTNYGYTF. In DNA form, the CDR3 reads TGTGCCAGCAGTTCAAGAACTAACTATGGCTACACCTTC.

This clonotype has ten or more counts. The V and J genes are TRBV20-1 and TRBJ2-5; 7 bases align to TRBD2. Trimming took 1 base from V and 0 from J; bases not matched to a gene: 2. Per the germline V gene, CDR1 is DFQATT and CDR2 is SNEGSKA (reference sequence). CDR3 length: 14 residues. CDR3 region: CSARGTSYQETQYF. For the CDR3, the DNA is TGCAGTGCTAGAGGGACTAGTTACCAAGAGACCCAGTACTTC.

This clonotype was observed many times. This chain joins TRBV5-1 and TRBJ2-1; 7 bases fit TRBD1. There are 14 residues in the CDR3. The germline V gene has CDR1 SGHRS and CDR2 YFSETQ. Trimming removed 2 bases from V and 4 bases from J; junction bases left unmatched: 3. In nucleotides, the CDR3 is TGCGCCAGCAGCTTAGGGGGCGGTTACAATGAGCAGTTCTTC. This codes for CASSLGGGYNEQFF.

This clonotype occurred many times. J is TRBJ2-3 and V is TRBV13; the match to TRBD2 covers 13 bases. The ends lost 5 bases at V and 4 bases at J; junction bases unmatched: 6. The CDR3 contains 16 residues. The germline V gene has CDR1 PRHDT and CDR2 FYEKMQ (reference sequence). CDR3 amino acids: CASSPRTSGSADTQYF. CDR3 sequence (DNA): TGTGCCAGCAGCCCCCGGACTAGCGGGAGCGCAGATACGCAGTATTTT.

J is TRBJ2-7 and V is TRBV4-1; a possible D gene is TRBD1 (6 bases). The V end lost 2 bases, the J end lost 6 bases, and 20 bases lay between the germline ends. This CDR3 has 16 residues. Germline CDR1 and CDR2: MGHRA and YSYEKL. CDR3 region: CASSQTSRGRRREQYF. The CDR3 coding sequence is TGCGCCAGCAGCCAAACCAGCAGGGGCCGCCGACGCGAGCAGTACTTC.

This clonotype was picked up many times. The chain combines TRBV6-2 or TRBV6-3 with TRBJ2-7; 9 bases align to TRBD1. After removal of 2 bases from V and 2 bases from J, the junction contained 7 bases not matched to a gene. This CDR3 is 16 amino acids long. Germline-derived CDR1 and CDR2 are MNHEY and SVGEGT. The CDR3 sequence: CASSYRPGQGPYEQYF. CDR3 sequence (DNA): TGTGCCAGCAGTTACCGGCCCGGACAGGGGCCCTACGAGCAGTACTTC.

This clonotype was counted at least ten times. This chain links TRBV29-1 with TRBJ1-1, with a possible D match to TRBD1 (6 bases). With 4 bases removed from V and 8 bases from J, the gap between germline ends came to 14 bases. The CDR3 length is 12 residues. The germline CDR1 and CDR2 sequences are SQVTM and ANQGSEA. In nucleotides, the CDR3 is TGCAGCGTTGTCAACAATACAGGGGAAGCTTTCTTT. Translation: CSVVNNTGEAFF.

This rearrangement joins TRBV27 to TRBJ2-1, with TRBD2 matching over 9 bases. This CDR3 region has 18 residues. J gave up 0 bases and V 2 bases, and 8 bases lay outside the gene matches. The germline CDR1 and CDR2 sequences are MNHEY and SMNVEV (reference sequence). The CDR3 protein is CASSLISSGVSSYNEQFF. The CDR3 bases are TGTGCCAGCAGTTTAATTTCTAGCGGGGTGAGCTCCTACAATGAGCAGTTCTTC.

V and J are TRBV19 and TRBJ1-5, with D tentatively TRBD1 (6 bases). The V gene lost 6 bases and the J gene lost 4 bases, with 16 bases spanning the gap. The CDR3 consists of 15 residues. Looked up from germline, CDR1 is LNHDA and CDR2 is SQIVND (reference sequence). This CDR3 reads CASRTRGLWNQPQHF. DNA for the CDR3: TGTGCCAGTAGGACCCGGGGGCTTTGGAATCAGCCCCAGCATTTT.

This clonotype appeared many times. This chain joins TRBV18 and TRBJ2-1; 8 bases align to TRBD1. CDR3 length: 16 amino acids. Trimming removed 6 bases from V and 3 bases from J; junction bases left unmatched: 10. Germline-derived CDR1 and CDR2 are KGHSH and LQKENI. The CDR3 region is CASSRLGQGLYNEQFF. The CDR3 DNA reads TGTGCCAGCTCTAGACTTGGACAGGGCCTCTACAATGAGCAGTTCTTC.

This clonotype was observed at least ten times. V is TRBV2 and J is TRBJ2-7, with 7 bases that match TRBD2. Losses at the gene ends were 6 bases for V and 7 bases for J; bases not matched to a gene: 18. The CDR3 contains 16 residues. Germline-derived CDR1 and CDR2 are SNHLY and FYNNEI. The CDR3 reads CASRFGGGSDLGEQYF. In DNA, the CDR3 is TGTGCCAGCAGGTTTGGAGGCGGGAGCGACCTTGGAGAGCAGTACTTC.

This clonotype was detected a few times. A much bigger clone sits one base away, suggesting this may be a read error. CDR3 coding DNA: TGTGCCAGCCCCCAACGGGGGGCCCAGTACTTC. This codes for CASPQRGAQYF. This rearrangement joins TRBV28 to TRBJ2-5; 7 nucleotides line up with TRBD2. Germline trimming cut 8 bases from V and 9 bases from J; bases unmatched to any gene: 6. Looked up from germline, CDR1 is MDHEN and CDR2 is SYDVKM. The CDR3 runs to 11 residues.

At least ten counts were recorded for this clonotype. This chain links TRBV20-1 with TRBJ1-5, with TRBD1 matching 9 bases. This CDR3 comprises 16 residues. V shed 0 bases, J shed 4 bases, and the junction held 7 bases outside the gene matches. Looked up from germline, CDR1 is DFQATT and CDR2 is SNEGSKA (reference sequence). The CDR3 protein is CSARDYSGTGNQPQHF. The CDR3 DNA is TGCAGTGCTAGAGATTACTCCGGGACAGGGAATCAGCCCCAGCATTTT.

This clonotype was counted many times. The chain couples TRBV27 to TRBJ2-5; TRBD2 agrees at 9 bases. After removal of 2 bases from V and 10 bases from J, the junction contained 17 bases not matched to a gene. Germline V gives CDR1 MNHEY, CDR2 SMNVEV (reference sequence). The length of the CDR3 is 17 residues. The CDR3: CASSLRGAGGPRDVQYF. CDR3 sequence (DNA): TGTGCCAGCAGTTTAAGGGGAGCGGGAGGACCAAGAGATGTCCAGTACTTC.

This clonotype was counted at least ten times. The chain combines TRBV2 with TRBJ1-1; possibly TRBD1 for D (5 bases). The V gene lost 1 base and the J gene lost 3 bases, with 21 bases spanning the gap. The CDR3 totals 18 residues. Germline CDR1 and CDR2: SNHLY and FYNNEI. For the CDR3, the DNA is TGTGCCAGCAGTGAAGGCAGGTACTATCCTGGAGGGGACACTGAAGCTTTCTTT. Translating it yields CASSEGRYYPGGDTEAFF.

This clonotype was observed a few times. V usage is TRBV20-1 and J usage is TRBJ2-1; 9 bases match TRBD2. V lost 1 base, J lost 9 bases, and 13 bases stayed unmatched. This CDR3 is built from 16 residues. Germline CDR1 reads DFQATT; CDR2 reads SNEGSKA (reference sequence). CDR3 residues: CSARVSGLAGVGEQFF. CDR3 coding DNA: TGCAGTGCTAGAGTATCGGGACTAGCCGGTGTGGGTGAGCAGTTCTTC.

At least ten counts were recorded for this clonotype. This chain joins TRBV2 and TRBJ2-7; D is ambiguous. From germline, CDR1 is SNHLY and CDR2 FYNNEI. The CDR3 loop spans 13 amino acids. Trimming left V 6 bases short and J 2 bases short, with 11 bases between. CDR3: CASRMSVPYEQYF. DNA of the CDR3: TGTGCCAGCAGGATGTCAGTTCCCTACGAGCAGTACTTC.

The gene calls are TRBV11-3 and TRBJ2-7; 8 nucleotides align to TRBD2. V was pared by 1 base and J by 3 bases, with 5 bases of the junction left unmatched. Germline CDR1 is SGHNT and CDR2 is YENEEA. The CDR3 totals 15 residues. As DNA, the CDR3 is TGTGCCAGCAGCTTAGCTGAGCGGGAGAGCTACGAGCAGTACTTC. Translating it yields CASSLAERESYEQYF.

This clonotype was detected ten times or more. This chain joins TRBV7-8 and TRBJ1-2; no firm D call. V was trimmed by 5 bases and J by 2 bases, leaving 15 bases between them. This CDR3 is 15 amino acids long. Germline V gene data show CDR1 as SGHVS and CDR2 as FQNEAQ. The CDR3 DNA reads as TGTGCCAGCAGCCCAAGGACCCGCGGGAACTATGGCTACACCTTC. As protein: CASSPRTRGNYGYTF.

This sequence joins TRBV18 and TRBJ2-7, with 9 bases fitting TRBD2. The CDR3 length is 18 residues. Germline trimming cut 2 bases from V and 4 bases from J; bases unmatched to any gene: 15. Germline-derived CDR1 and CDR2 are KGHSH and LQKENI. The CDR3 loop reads CASSPLGSGRSVWYEQYF. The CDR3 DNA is TGTGCCAGCTCACCATTGGGTAGCGGGAGATCTGTGTGGTACGAGCAGTACTTC.

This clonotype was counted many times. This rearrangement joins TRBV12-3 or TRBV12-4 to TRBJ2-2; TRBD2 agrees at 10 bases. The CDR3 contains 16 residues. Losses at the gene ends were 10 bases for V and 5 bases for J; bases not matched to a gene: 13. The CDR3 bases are TGTGCCATCAACAACCCTGAGCGGGGGGGGACCGGGGAGCTGTTTTTT. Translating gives CAINNPERGGTGELFF.

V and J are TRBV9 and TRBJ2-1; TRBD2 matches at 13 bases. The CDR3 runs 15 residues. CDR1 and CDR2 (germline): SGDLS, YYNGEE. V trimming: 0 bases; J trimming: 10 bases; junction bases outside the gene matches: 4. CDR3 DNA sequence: TGTGCCAGCAGCGTAGCAACTAGCGGGAGGGGGGAGCAGTTCTTC. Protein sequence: CASSVATSGRGEQFF.

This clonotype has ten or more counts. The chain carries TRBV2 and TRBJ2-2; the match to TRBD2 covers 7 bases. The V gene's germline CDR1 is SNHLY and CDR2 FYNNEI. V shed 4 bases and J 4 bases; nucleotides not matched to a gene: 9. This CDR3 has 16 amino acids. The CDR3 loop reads CASSGPLAFSTGELFF. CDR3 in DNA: TGTGCCAGCAGTGGTCCACTAGCGTTTAGCACCGGGGAGCTGTTTTTT.

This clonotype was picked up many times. CDR3 region: CASSLGRGRTRDYNEQFF. The CDR3 DNA follows: TGTGCCAGCAGCTTAGGCCGGGGGCGGACGAGGGACTACAATGAGCAGTTCTTC. This rearrangement joins TRBV11-2 to TRBJ2-1, with D tentatively TRBD1 or TRBD2 (6 bases each). The CDR3 extends over 18 amino acids. V was shortened by 1 base and J by 3 bases, with 19 bases between the two germline ends. Germline V gene sequence: CDR1 SGHAT, CDR2 FQNNGV.